The 10 T cell receptor beta chains given below trace back to one sample, sequenced in a study of Tregs in tolerant kidney transplant recipients. Assay: immunoSEQ multiplex PCR; the TCRdb copy retains only in-frame clones and omits some. This sample's table has 25,000 to 35,000 clones. Sequencing was performed on CD8+ T cells from blood, taken before the transplant. Receptors originate from a human donor who received a combined kidney and bone marrow transplant.

The CDR3 spells CASSGLGIDTQYF. The sequenced CDR3 bases are TGTGCCAGCAGTGGCCTAGGTATCGATACG. The chain combines TRBV2 with TRBJ2-3; D remains unclear. The observed sequence ends 3 residues before the CDR3 terminus, with the missing tail filled in from the germline J gene. From germline, CDR1 is SNHLY and CDR2 FYNNEI. Trimming shortened V by 4 bases and J by 6 bases, and 11 bases separated the two germline ends. This CDR3 contains 13 residues.

In regard to this clone: Coverage ceases 3 residues before the CDR3 finishes, and the germline J gene fills in the end. The V gene is TRBV19, the J gene TRBJ2-7, with D tentatively TRBD2 (5 bases). CDR1 and CDR2 (germline): LNHDA, SQIVND (reference sequence). The V and J ends lost 1 base and 4 bases respectively, with 14 bases between them. The CDR3 has 15 residues. The CDR3 here is CASSIGSEKYYEQYF. The sequenced part of the CDR3 DNA is TGTGCCAGTAGTATAGGTAGCGAGAAGTATTACGAG.

As regards this clone: From the germline J gene comes the end of the CDR3, since the read stops 3 residues before it. The V and J genes are TRBV5-5 and TRBJ2-7, with D possibly TRBD1 on 6 matching bases. This CDR3 comprises 14 residues. The ends were cut back, 0 bases at V and 2 bases at J, with 9 bases in the middle. Germline values: CDR1 SGHKS, CDR2 YYEKEE (reference sequence). CDR3 protein: CASSLGGLTYEQYF. Partial CDR3 DNA: TGTGCCAGCAGCTTGGGGGGGCTGACCTACGAG. Full variable domain (rest looked up from reference TRBV5-5 and TRBJ2-7): DAGVTQSPTHLIKTRGQQVTLRCSPISGHKSVSWYQQVLGQGPQFIFQYYEKEERGRGNFPDRFSARQFPNYSSELNVNALLLGDSALYLCASSLGGLTYEQYFGPGTRLTVT.

About this clone itself: The read halts 3 residues ahead of the CDR3 end, with the missing end drawn from the germline J gene. This chain connects TRBV6-4 to TRBJ1-4, with D uncertain. CDR3 size: 12 residues. The germline CDR1 and CDR2 sequences are MRHNA and SNTAGT. V was clipped by 0 bases and J by 7 bases, with 3 bases between them. The CDR3 here is CASSDSGEKLFF. CDR3 DNA (partial): TGTGCCAGCAGTGACTCAGGTGAAAAA.

In the case of this clone: The CDR3 end is not reached by the read, which stops 3 residues before it; the germline J gene fills it in. This chain links TRBV19 with TRBJ1-1; tentatively, D is TRBD1 (6 bases). Per germline, CDR1 LNHDA and CDR2 SQIVND (reference sequence). The ends were cut back, 5 bases at V and 0 bases at J, with 13 bases in the middle. This CDR3 region has 15 residues. The CDR3 DNA, read in part, is TGTGCCAGTAGTGCAGCGGACAGTATGAACACTGAA. Translating it yields CASSAADSMNTE. Given in full, the CDR3 is CASSAADSMNTEAFF.

Worth noting for this clone: The CDR3 is cut off 3 residues early in the read; its end comes from the germline J gene. This chain connects TRBV30 to TRBJ1-2, with D uncertain. V lost 8 bases, J lost 2 bases, and 15 bases lay in between. This CDR3 is 13 amino acids long. Germline CDR1 GTSNPN, CDR2 SVGIG (reference sequence). The CDR3 protein is CAADSRTNYGYTF. CDR3 DNA, as far as it was read: TGTGCCGCGGACTCGAGGACCAACTATGGC.

Notes on this clone: The read comes to an end 3 residues before the CDR3 does, leaving the germline J gene to fill in the end. This chain joins TRBV7-6 and TRBJ2-4, with D possibly TRBD2 on 7 matching bases. The CDR3 loop spans 14 amino acids. Germline values: CDR1 SGHVS, CDR2 FNYEAQ. The ends were cut back, 1 base at V and 8 bases at J, with 12 bases in the middle. The CDR3 protein is CASSLVAGADIQYF. The CDR3 DNA, read in part, is TGTGCCAGCAGCTTAGTGGCGGGGGCAGACATT.

The CDR3 protein is CASSPRTSGYNEQFF. The CDR3 bases that were read are TGTGCCAGCAGCCCCCGGACTAGCGGATACAATGAG. The chain carries TRBV13 and TRBJ2-1; TRBD2 aligns across 10 bases. The read ends 3 residues early relative to the CDR3; the germline J gene fills the gap. The ends lost 5 bases at V and 4 bases at J; junction bases unmatched: 5. The CDR3 extends over 15 amino acids. CDR1 is PRHDT, CDR2 FYEKMQ, per germline (reference sequence).

As to this clone: The read gets to within 3 residues of the CDR3 end, and the germline J gene fills in the rest. The chain joins TRBV6-2 or TRBV6-3 to TRBJ2-3; 11 bases match TRBD2. From germline, CDR1 is MNHEY and CDR2 SVGEGT. The J segment lost 2 bases and the V segment lost 5 bases, leaving 6 bases of the junction unmatched. The CDR3 runs to 16 residues. The CDR3 DNA, read in part, is TGTGCCAGCAGTACGGGGACTAGCGGATACACAGATACG. Protein product: CASSTGTSGYTDT. In full, the CDR3 is CASSTGTSGYTDTQYF.

For this clone: The sequence runs out 3 residues before the end of the CDR3; the remainder is reconstructed from the germline J gene. The V gene is TRBV10-3, the J gene TRBJ2-1, with D possibly TRBD1 on 5 matching bases. V lost 6 bases and J 1 base, leaving 13 bases between the germline ends. The CDR3 length is 15 residues. Germline-derived CDR1 and CDR2 are ENHRY and SYGVKD. This CDR3 is CAISMDPGSYNEQFF. The CDR3 DNA, read in part, is TGTGCCATCAGCATGGACCCAGGGTCCTACAATGAG.